This TCR beta chain was sequenced during a study of blood T cell repertoires in COVID-19. Overall study: Donors in the United States, Italy and Spain gave samples during acute or convalescent COVID-19. T cells, B-cell-depleted T cells, or PBMCs provided the cDNA or gDNA that served as material.

The germline V gene has CDR1 LGHDT and CDR2 YNNKEL (reference sequence). There are 15 residues in the CDR3. V lost 1 base and J lost 0, with 6 bases in between. Per the study methods: Estimated nucleated cell counts came from reference gene primer amplification. Libraries were prepared by immunoSEQ multiplex PCR; TCRdb keeps only in-frame clonotypes and omits some of them. D and trimming were read from the DNA, whereas the V and J calls and clone size are those reported in that table. The data show some 47,000 clones, with 86% seen just once and roughly 2.9% held by the top ten. Material for sequencing was peripheral blood. This sequence joins TRBV3-1 (or the pseudogene TRBV3-2) and TRBJ1-4, with D possibly matching TRBD1 (6 bases). The TCR originated in an elderly woman with acute or convalescent COVID-19. The CDR3 is CASSQGTATNEKLFF. The CDR3 DNA is TGTGCCAGCAGCCAAGGGACAGCAACTAATGAAAAACTGTTTTTT.